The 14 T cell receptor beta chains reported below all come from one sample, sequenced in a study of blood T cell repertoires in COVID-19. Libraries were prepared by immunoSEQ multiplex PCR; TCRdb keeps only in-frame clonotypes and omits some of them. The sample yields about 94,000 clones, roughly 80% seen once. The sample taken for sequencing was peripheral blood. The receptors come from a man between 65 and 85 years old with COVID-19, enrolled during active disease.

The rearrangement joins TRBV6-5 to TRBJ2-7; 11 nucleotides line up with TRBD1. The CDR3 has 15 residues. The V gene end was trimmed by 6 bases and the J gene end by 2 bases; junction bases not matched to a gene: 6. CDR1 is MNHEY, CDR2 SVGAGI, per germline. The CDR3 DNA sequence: TGTGCCAGCAGCCTCCGGGACAGGGGGACCTACGAGCAGTACTTC. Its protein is CASSLRDRGTYEQYF.

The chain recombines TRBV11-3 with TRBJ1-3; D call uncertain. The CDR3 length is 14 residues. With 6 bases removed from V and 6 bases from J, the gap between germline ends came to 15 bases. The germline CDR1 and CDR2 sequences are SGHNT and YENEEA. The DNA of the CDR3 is TGTGCCAGCAGGGAGGTCCAGACGGAAAACACCATATATTTT. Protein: CASREVQTENTIYF. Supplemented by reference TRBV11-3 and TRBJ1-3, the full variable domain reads EAGVVQSPRYKIIEKKQPVAFWCNPISGHNTLYWYLQNLGQGPELLIRYENEEAVDDSQLPKDRFSAERLKGVDSTLKIQPAELGDSAVYLCASREVQTENTIYFGEGSWLTVV.

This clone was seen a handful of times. For the CDR3, the DNA is TGCAGTGCTAGTTTCGGAGCTTACTACAATGAGCAGTTCTTC. Amino acid sequence: CSASFGAYYNEQFF. The rearrangement links TRBV20-1 to TRBJ2-1; D unclear. Trimming shortened V by 3 bases and J by 3 bases, and 12 bases separated the two germline ends. This CDR3 region has 14 residues. Germline lookup yields CDR1 DFQATT and CDR2 SNEGSKA (reference sequence).

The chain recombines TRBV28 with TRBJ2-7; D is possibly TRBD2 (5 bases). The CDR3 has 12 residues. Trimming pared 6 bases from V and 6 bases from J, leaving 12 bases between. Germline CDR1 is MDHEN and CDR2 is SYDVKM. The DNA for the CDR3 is TGTGCCAGCAGGCAGACGGGGTTCGAGCAGTACTTC. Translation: CASRQTGFEQYF.

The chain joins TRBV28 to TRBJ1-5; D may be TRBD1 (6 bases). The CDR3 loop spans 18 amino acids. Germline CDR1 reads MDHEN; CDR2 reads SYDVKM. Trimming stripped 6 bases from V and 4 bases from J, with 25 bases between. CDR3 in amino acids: CASSPYRGGAPLNQPQHF. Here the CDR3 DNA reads TGTGCCAGCAGCCCCTACCGGGGGGGGGCTCCCCTTAATCAGCCCCAGCATTTT.

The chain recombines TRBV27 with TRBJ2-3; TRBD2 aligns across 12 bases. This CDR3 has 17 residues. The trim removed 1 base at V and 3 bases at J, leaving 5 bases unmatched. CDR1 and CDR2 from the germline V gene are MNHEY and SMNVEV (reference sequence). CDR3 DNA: TGTGCCAGCAGTTTATGGGCCCTAGCGGGAGGGACAGATACGCAGTATTTT. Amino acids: CASSLWALAGGTDTQYF.

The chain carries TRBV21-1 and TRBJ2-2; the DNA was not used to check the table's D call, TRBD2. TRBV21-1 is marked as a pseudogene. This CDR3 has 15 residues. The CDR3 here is CASSWDYQNTGELFF. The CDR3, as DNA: TGTGCCAGCAGCTGGGACTACCAGAACACCGGGGAGCTGTTTTTT.

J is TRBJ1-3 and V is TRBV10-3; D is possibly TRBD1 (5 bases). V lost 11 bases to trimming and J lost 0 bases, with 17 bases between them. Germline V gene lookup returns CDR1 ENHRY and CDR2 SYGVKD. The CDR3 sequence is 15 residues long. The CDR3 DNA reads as TGTGCCTCCGGGCAGGGTTCAAGCTCTGGAAACACCATATATTTT. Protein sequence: CASGQGSSSGNTIYF.

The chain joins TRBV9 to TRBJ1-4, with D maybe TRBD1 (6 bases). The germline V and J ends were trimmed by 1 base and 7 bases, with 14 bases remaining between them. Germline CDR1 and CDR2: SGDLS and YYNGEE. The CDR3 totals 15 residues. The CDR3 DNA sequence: TGTGCCAGCAGCGTAACAGGGTCACAATTTGAAAAACTGTTTTTT. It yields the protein CASSVTGSQFEKLFF.

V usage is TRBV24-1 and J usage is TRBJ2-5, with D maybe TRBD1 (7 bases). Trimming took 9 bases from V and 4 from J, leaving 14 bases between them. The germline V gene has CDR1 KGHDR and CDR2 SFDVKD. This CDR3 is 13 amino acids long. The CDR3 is CATEEGAGETQYF. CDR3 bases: TGTGCCACCGAGGAGGGGGCCGGAGAGACCCAGTACTTC.

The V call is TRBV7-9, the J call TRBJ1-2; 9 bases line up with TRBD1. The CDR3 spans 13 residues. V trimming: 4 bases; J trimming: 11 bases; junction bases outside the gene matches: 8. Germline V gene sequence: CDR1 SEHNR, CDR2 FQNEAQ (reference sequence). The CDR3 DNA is TGTGCCAGCAGCTGGGAGGACAGGGGTCCTTACACCTTC. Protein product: CASSWEDRGPYTF.

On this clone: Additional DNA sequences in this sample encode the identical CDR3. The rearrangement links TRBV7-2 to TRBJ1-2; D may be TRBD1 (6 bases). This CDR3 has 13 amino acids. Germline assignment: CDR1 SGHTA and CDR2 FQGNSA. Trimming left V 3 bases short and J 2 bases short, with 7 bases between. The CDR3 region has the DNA TGTGCCAGCAGCTTGCAGGGGAACTATGGCTACACCTTC. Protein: CASSLQGNYGYTF.

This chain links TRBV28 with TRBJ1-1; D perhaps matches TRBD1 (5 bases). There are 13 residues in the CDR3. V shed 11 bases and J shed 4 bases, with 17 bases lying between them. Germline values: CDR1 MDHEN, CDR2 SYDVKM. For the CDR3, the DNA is TGTGCCGTCGGCGGGGGTATGCGCACTGAAGCTTTCTTT. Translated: CAVGGGMRTEAFF.

CDR3 in DNA: TGTGCCAGTAGTATCGGACTAGCGGGGTCCTACGAGCAGTACTTC. It is translated as CASSIGLAGSYEQYF. The gene calls are TRBV19 and TRBJ2-7; 12 nucleotides line up with TRBD2. The V segment lost 3 bases and the J segment 1 base; nucleotides outside the gene matches: 1. CDR3 length: 15 residues. Germline values: CDR1 LNHDA, CDR2 SQIVND (reference sequence).